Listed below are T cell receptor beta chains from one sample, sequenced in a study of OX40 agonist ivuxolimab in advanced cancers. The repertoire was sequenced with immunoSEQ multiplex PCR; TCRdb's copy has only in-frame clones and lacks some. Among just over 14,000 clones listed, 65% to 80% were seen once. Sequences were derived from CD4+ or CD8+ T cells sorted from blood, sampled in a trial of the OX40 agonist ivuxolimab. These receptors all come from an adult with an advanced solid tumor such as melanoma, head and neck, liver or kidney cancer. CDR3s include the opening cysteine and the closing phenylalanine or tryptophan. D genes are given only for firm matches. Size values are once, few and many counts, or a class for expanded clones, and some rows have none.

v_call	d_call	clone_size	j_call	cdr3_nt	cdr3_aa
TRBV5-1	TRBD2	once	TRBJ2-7	TGCGCCAGCAGCTTGTCCACTAGCGGCAGAACCTACGAGCAGTACTTC	CASSLSTSGRTYEQYF
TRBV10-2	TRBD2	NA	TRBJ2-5	TGCGCCAGCAGTGGGACTAGCGGAGCCCCCCAAGAGACCCAGTACTTC	CASSGTSGAPQETQYF
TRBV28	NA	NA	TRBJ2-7	TGTGCCAGCAGTTACAGATACGAGCAGTACTTC	CASSYRYEQYF
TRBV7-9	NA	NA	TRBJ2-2	TGTGCCAGCAGCTTATGGTCCCGGGGCACCGGGGAGCTGTTTTTT	CASSLWSRGTGELFF
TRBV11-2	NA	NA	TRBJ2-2	TGTGCCAGCAGCTTAGTGGGGGGAGTGGCGGCGAACACCGGGGAGCTGTTTTTT	CASSLVGGVAANTGELFF
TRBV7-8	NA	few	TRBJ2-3	TGTGCCAGCAGCTTAGATGACAGTTTCACAGATACGCAGTATTTT	CASSLDDSFTDTQYF
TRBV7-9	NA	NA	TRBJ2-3	TGTGCCAGCAGCTTTCCCAGGGCAGGGACGGGAGATACGCAGTATTTT	CASSFPRAGTGDTQYF
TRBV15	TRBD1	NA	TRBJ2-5	TGTGCCACCAGCGAGCAGGGGGATCGCCGCCAAGAGACCCAGTACTTC	CATSEQGDRRQETQYF
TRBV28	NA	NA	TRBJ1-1	TGTGCCAGCAGTCTTGGACCCTTAGACCTGAACACTGAAGCTTTCTTT	CASSLGPLDLNTEAFF
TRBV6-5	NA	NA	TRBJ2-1	TGTGCCAGCAGCCCCCGGGGAGACAATGAGCAGTTCTTC	CASSPRGDNEQFF
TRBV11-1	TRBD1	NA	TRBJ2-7	TGTGCCAGCAGCTCTTCAGGGGGCGGAACTTTCTACGAGCAGTACTTC	CASSSSGGGTFYEQYF
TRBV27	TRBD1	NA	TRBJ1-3	TGTGCCAGCAGCCCCGGACAGGGGATAGGAAACACCATATATTTT	CASSPGQGIGNTIYF
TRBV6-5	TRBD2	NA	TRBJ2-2	TGTGCCAGCAGTGGGACTAGCACCGGGGAGCTGTTTTTT	CASSGTSTGELFF
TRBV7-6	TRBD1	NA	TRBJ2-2	TGTGCCAGCAGCTTATCGGTTATAGGACAGGGTAGACGCACCGGGGAGCTGTTTTTT	CASSLSVIGQGRRTGELFF
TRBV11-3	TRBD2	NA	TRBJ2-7	TGTGCCAGCAGCGTAGCTAGCGGGCCATCCTACGAGCAGTACTTC	CASSVASGPSYEQYF
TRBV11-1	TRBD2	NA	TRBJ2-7	TGTGCCAGCAGCTTAATGACTAGCGCCTACTACGAGCAGTACTTC	CASSLMTSAYYEQYF
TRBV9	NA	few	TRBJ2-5	TGTGCCAGCAGCGTACTGGGGGCGCCTTCAGAGACCCAGTACTTC	CASSVLGAPSETQYF
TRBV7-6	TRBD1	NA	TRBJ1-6	TGTGCCAGCAGCTTAGACGGGGACAGGAGAGGCTCACCCCTCCACTTT	CASSLDGDRRGSPLHF
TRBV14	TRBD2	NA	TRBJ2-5	TGTGCCAGCAGCCAAGATGAGCGGGAGGGCCGGCGGGAGACCCAGTACTTC	CASSQDEREGRRETQYF
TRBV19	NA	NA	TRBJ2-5	TGTGCCAGTAGTCCCAGGGTAGGGGTAGAGACCCAGTACTTC	CASSPRVGVETQYF
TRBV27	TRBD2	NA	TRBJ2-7	TGTGCCAGCCAACCGACTAGCGGCTACGAGCAGTACTTC	CASQPTSGYEQYF
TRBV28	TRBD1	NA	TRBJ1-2	TGTGCCATAGCAGGGGGCTATGGCTACACCTTC	CAIAGGYGYTF